This entry concerns a single T cell receptor beta chain. This specimen comes from a study of blood T cell repertoires in COVID-19. Study-wide background: The origin of the acute and convalescent COVID-19 samples was the United States, Italy and Spain. Sources were T cells, B-cell-depleted T cells, or PBMCs; the material itself was cDNA or gDNA.

V shed 6 bases, J shed 8 bases, and the junction held 13 bases outside the gene matches. CDR3 length equals 14 residues. Germline V gene lookup returns CDR1 SGHNT and CDR2 YYREEE (reference sequence). Per the study methods: Amplifying reference gene primers gave estimates of nucleated cell counts. The method was immunoSEQ multiplex PCR; TCRdb's version includes in-frame clones alone and lacks a portion of them. Clonal size and the V and J genes are those of that table, whereas D and trimming came from the DNA. Among 280,000 or so clones listed, approximately 83% were seen once. The TCR sequence derives from a human donor in a cohort sampled during active COVID-19. The specimen was peripheral blood. This chain links TRBV5-4 with TRBJ2-5; 7 positions match TRBD1. The CDR3 nucleotides are TGTGCCAGCACCCAGCTGGGCAGGGGGTCTACCCAGTACTTC. It yields the protein CASTQLGRGSTQYF. Full variable domain (missing parts from reference TRBV5-4 and TRBJ2-5): ETGVTQSPTHLIKTRGQQVTLRCSSQSGHNTVSWYQQALGQGPQFIFQYYREEENGRGNFPPRFSGLQFPNYSSELNVNALELDDSALYLCASTQLGRGSTQYFGPGTRLLVL.